The 8 T cell receptor beta chains in this list originate from one sample, sequenced in a study of cytotoxic CD8 clonotypes in ibrutinib-treated CLL. Clones were read by immunoSEQ multiplex PCR, and TCRdb kept only the in-frame ones, dropping some. The profile shows roughly 70,000 clones, 75% to 95% of them singletons. The sequenced sample was PBMCs, obtained after 12 months of ibrutinib treatment. Source of these receptors: a human donor with chronic lymphocytic leukemia.

The CDR3 spells CATTDSFNQPQHF. The CDR3, as DNA: TGTGCCACTACTGACAGCTTCAATCAGCCCCAGCATTTT. The gene calls are TRBV28 and TRBJ1-5; D is possibly TRBD1 (5 bases). The CDR3 runs to 13 residues. Germline V gives CDR1 MDHEN, CDR2 SYDVKM. The V gene lost 10 bases and the J gene lost 3 bases, with 13 bases spanning the gap.

The chain couples TRBV9 to TRBJ1-2; 7 nucleotides align to TRBD1. There are 15 residues in the CDR3. V shed 0 bases, J shed 5 bases, and the junction held 7 bases outside the gene matches. CDR1 is SGDLS and CDR2 is YYNGEE in the germline V gene. The CDR3 sequence is CASSVGAGQQYGYTF. CDR3 sequence (DNA): TGTGCCAGCAGCGTAGGGGCGGGACAGCAGTATGGCTACACCTTC. Looking up the rest from reference TRBV9 and TRBJ1-2 gives the full variable domain: DSGVTQTPKHLITATGQRVTLRCSPRSGDLSVYWYQQSLDQGLQFLIQYYNGEERAKGNILERFSAQQFPDLHSELNLSSLELGDSALYFCASSVGAGQQYGYTFGSGTRLTVV.

The rearrangement links TRBV9 to TRBJ2-7; D perhaps matches TRBD2 (5 bases). From germline, CDR1 is SGDLS and CDR2 YYNGEE. There are 13 residues in the CDR3. The ends were cut back, 2 bases at V and 5 bases at J, with 11 bases in the middle. The CDR3, as DNA: TGTGCCAGCAGCGTCCGACCGAGGGACGAGCAGTACTTC. It codes for CASSVRPRDEQYF.

The chain joins TRBV9 to TRBJ2-2; maybe TRBD1 (6 bases). CDR3 length: 15 residues. The V and J ends lost 4 bases and 1 base respectively, with 11 bases between them. Per germline, CDR1 SGDLS and CDR2 YYNGEE. The CDR3 DNA reads TGTGCCAGCAGCTCCAGGACAGAGAACACCGGGGAGCTGTTTTTT. Translating gives CASSSRTENTGELFF. The full variable domain, completed using reference TRBV9 and TRBJ2-2, is DSGVTQTPKHLITATGQRVTLRCSPRSGDLSVYWYQQSLDQGLQFLIQYYNGEERAKGNILERFSAQQFPDLHSELNLSSLELGDSALYFCASSSRTENTGELFFGEGSRLTVL.

In DNA form, the CDR3 reads TGTGCCAGCAGCCCTCCGGGACAGGGCTACGAGCAGTACTTC. Translating it yields CASSPPGQGYEQYF. J is TRBJ2-7 and V is TRBV6-6; 9 bases are a match to TRBD1. The V gene's germline CDR1 is MNHNY and CDR2 SVGAGI (reference sequence). The ends lost 6 bases at V and 3 bases at J; junction bases unmatched: 6. The CDR3 spans 14 residues.

To note about this clone: Within the sample, other DNA sequences also encode this same CDR3. CDR3 region: CASSAGQSGANVLTF. CDR3 coding DNA: TGTGCCAGCAGCGCGGGACAGTCTGGGGCCAACGTCCTGACTTTC. The chain uses TRBV6-1 and TRBJ2-6; TRBD1 might be the D (7 bases). CDR1 is MNHNS, CDR2 SASEGT, per germline. V lost 6 bases and J lost 1, with 10 bases in between. This CDR3 has 15 residues.

The V and J genes are TRBV5-1 and TRBJ2-3, with a weak D call TRBD1 (6 bases). Trimming pared 5 bases from V and 2 bases from J, leaving 18 bases between. Germline-derived CDR1 and CDR2 are SGHRS and YFSETQ. There are 16 residues in the CDR3. The CDR3 region has the DNA TGCGCCAGCAGACATGGGACACGACCGAACACAGATACGCAGTATTTT. It specifies CASRHGTRPNTDTQYF.

V gene TRBV5-6 combines with J gene TRBJ1-2; 7 positions match TRBD1. V gave up 5 bases and J gave up 7 bases; unmatched junction bases: 8. This CDR3 is built from 13 residues. CDR1 SGHDT and CDR2 YYEEEE come from the germline V gene. CDR3 loop: CASSLQGYGGYTF. In DNA, the CDR3 is TGTGCCAGCAGTTTACAGGGGTACGGTGGCTACACCTTC.